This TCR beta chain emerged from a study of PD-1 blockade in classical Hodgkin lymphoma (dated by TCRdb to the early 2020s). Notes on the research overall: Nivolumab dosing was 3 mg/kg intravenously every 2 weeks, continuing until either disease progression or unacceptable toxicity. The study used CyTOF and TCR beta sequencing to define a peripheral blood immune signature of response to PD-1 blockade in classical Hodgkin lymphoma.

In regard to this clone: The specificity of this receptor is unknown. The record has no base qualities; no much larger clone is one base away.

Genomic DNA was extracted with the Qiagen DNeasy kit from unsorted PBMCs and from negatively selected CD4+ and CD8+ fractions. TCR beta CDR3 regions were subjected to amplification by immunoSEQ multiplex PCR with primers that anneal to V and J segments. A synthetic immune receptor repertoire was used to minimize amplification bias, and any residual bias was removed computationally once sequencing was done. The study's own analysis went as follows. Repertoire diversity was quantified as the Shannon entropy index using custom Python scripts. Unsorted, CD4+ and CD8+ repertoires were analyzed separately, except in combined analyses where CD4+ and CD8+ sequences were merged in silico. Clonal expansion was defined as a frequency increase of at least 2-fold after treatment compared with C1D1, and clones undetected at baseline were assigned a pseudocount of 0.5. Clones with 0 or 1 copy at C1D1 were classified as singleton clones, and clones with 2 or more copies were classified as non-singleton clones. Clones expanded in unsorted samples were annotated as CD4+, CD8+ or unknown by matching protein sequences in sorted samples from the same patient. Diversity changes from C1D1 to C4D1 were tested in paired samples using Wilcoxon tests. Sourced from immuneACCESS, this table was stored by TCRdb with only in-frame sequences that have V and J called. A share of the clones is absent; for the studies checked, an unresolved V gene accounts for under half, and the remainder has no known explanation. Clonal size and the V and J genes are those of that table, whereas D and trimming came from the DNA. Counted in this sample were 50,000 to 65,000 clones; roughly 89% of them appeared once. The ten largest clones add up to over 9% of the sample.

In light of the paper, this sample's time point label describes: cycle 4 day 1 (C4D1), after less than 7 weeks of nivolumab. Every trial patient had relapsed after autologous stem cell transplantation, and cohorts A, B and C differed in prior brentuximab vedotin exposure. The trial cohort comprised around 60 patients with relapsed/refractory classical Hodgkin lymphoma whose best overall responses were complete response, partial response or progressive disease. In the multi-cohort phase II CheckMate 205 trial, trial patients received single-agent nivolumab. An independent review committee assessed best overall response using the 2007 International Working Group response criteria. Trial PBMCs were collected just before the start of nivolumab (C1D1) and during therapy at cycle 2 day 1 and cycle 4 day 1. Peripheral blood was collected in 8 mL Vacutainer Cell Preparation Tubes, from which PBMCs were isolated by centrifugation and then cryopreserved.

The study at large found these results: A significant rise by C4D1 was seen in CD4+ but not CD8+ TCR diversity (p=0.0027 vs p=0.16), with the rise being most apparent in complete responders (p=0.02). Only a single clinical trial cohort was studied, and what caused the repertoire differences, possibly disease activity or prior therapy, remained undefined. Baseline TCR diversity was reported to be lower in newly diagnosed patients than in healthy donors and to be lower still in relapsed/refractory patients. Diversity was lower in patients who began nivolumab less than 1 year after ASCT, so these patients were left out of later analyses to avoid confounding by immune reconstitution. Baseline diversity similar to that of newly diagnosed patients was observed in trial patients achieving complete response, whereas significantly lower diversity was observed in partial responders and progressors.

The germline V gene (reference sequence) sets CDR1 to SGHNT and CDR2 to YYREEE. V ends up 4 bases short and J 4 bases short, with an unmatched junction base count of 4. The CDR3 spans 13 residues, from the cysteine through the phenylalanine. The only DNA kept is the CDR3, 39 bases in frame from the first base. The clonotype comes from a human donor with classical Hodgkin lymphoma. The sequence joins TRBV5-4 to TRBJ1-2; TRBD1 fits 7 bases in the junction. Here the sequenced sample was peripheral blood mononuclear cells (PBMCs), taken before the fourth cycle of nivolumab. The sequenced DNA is TGTGCCAGCAGCACACAGGGGACCTATGGCTACACCTTC. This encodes CASSTQGTYGYTF.